Listed below are T cell receptor beta chains from one sample, sequenced in a study of human thymus T cells. This table comes from immunoSEQ multiplex PCR, and its TCRdb copy is limited to in-frame clones, with some not included. The table shows roughly 60,000 clones, with about 93% occurring only once. The sample consisted of blood. These receptors were obtained from a boy younger than two with a congenital heart defect but otherwise immunologically healthy. Each CDR3 is given with its conserved first and last residue. The D gene is left open where the match is weak. Size tells how often a clone was seen (once, few, many) or the class of an expanded clone, and some rows leave it out.

j_call: TRBJ2-1
d_call: .
cdr3_length: 14
v_call: TRBV27
clone_size: few
cdr3_aa: CASSLGLFYNEQFF
cdr3_nt: TGTGCCAGCAGTTTAGGACTTTTTTACAATGAGCAGTTCTTC

j_call: TRBJ1-2
d_call: TRBD1
cdr3_length: 13
v_call: TRBV28
clone_size: .
cdr3_aa: CASSPTGVIPYTF
cdr3_nt: TGTGCCAGCAGCCCGACAGGGGTTATCCCTTACACCTTC

j_call: TRBJ2-3
d_call: .
cdr3_length: 14
v_call: TRBV25-1
clone_size: .
cdr3_aa: CASSLSLIADTQYF
cdr3_nt: TGTGCCAGCAGTCTTTCGTTGATTGCAGATACGCAGTATTTT

j_call: TRBJ2-7
d_call: .
cdr3_length: 15
v_call: TRBV11-2
clone_size: .
cdr3_aa: CASSFTRDFPYEQYF
cdr3_nt: TGTGCCAGCAGCTTCACGCGCGACTTCCCCTACGAGCAGTACTTC

j_call: TRBJ2-1
d_call: TRBD2
cdr3_length: 15
v_call: TRBV6-1
clone_size: once
cdr3_aa: CASSEWAGGAVEQFF
cdr3_nt: TGTGCCAGCAGTGAATGGGCCGGGGGGGCGGTTGAGCAGTTCTTC

j_call: TRBJ2-6
d_call: .
cdr3_length: 15
v_call: TRBV9
clone_size: .
cdr3_aa: CASSPKSSGANVLTF
cdr3_nt: TGTGCCAGCAGCCCAAAAAGCTCTGGGGCCAACGTCCTGACTTTC

j_call: TRBJ2-5
d_call: .
cdr3_length: 13
v_call: TRBV19
clone_size: .
cdr3_aa: CASSIDNQETQYF
cdr3_nt: TGTGCCAGTAGTATAGACAACCAAGAGACCCAGTACTTC

j_call: TRBJ2-5
d_call: TRBD1
cdr3_length: 13
v_call: TRBV5-4
clone_size: .
cdr3_aa: CASSRQGQETQYF
cdr3_nt: TGTGCCAGCAGCCGACAGGGTCAAGAGACCCAGTACTTC

j_call: TRBJ2-1
d_call: .
cdr3_length: 10
v_call: TRBV20-1
clone_size: .
cdr3_aa: CSAPWGEQFF
cdr3_nt: TGCAGTGCCCCCTGGGGTGAGCAGTTCTTC

j_call: TRBJ2-7
d_call: .
cdr3_length: 13
v_call: TRBV27
clone_size: .
cdr3_aa: CASSLNGAYEQYF
cdr3_nt: TGTGCCAGCAGTTTAAATGGGGCCTACGAGCAGTACTTC

j_call: TRBJ2-3
d_call: TRBD2
cdr3_length: 14
v_call: TRBV5-1
clone_size: .
cdr3_aa: CASSLAGGENTQYF
cdr3_nt: TGCGCCAGCAGCCTAGCGGGAGGGGAAAATACGCAGTATTTT

j_call: TRBJ2-7
d_call: TRBD1
cdr3_length: 15
v_call: TRBV5-1
clone_size: .
cdr3_aa: CASSLEGQFLYEQYF
cdr3_nt: TGCGCCAGCAGCTTGGAGGGACAGTTTCTTTACGAGCAGTACTTC

j_call: TRBJ2-5
d_call: .
cdr3_length: 16
v_call: TRBV5-1
clone_size: .
cdr3_aa: CASSLAPGEAGETQYF
cdr3_nt: TGCGCCAGCAGCTTAGCTCCCGGGGAAGCCGGGGAGACCCAGTACTTC

j_call: TRBJ1-1
d_call: .
cdr3_length: 13
v_call: TRBV14
clone_size: .
cdr3_aa: CASSPRMGTEAFF
cdr3_nt: TGTGCCAGCAGCCCGAGGATGGGCACTGAAGCTTTCTTT

j_call: TRBJ2-3
d_call: TRBD2
cdr3_length: 15
v_call: TRBV7-2
clone_size: once
cdr3_aa: CASSPPGTMRDTQYF
cdr3_nt: TGTGCCAGCAGCCCCCCCGGGACTATGAGGGATACGCAGTATTTT

j_call: TRBJ2-5
d_call: TRBD1
cdr3_length: 13
v_call: TRBV6-1
clone_size: .
cdr3_aa: CASTGQQGETQYF
cdr3_nt: TGTGCCAGCACGGGACAGCAAGGGGAGACCCAGTACTTC

j_call: TRBJ2-7
d_call: .
cdr3_length: 13
v_call: TRBV5-6
clone_size: .
cdr3_aa: CASSLVPGYEQYF
cdr3_nt: TGTGCCAGCAGCTTGGTGCCCGGATACGAGCAGTACTTC

j_call: TRBJ2-2
d_call: .
cdr3_length: 17
v_call: TRBV7-9
clone_size: once
cdr3_aa: CASSSRTLRANTGELFF
cdr3_nt: TGTGCCAGCAGCTCCAGGACTCTACGGGCGAACACCGGGGAGCTGTTTTTT

j_call: TRBJ2-1
d_call: .
cdr3_length: 13
v_call: TRBV5-5
clone_size: .
cdr3_aa: CASSNRPYNEQFF
cdr3_nt: TGTGCCAGCAGCAACCGGCCCTACAATGAGCAGTTCTTC

j_call: TRBJ1-5
d_call: .
cdr3_length: 14
v_call: TRBV7-2
clone_size: .
cdr3_aa: CASSLIGGHQPQHF
cdr3_nt: TGTGCCAGCAGCTTAATTGGGGGGCACCAGCCCCAGCATTTT

j_call: TRBJ2-7
d_call: TRBD1
cdr3_length: 16
v_call: TRBV14
clone_size: .
cdr3_aa: CASSQDAGQEAYEQYF
cdr3_nt: TGTGCCAGCAGCCAAGATGCCGGACAGGAAGCCTACGAGCAGTACTTC

j_call: TRBJ2-7
d_call: TRBD1
cdr3_length: 14
v_call: TRBV6-5
clone_size: .
cdr3_aa: CASSSPGGGYEQYF
cdr3_nt: TGTGCCAGCAGTTCCCCAGGGGGCGGCTACGAGCAGTACTTC

j_call: TRBJ2-3
d_call: TRBD2
cdr3_length: 13
v_call: TRBV19
clone_size: .
cdr3_aa: CASSTSGTDTQYF
cdr3_nt: TGTGCCAGTAGTACTAGCGGGACAGATACGCAGTATTTT

j_call: TRBJ2-7
d_call: TRBD1
cdr3_length: 15
v_call: TRBV4-2
clone_size: once
cdr3_aa: CASSQERTGPYEQYF
cdr3_nt: TGTGCCAGCAGCCAAGAAAGGACAGGCCCCTACGAGCAGTACTTC

j_call: TRBJ1-2
d_call: .
cdr3_length: 14
v_call: TRBV6-6
clone_size: .
cdr3_aa: CASSYSETNDGYTF
cdr3_nt: TGTGCCAGCAGTTACTCAGAGACGAATGATGGCTACACCTTC

j_call: TRBJ1-5
d_call: TRBD1
cdr3_length: 16
v_call: TRBV28
clone_size: .
cdr3_aa: CASSFIGTGGSQPQHF
cdr3_nt: TGTGCCAGCAGTTTTATCGGCACAGGGGGCTCTCAGCCCCAGCATTTT